The rows below give T cell receptor beta chains drawn from one sample of a study of early T cells in non-severe SARS-CoV-2 infection. TCRdb called the 5' RACE reads again in MiXCR, with one record for every CDR3 protein. Altogether about 64,000 distinct CDR3 sequences are present, more than 4% being singletons, with the ten largest covering just under 5%. Sequencing input: whole blood. The receptors stem from an adult who was a healthcare worker with PCR-confirmed SARS-CoV-2 infection or an uninfected control (not recorded which). CDR3s include the opening cysteine and the closing phenylalanine or tryptophan. Fields, in order: J gene, V gene, D gene, clone size, CDR3 protein, CDR3 DNA. A D gene is named only where the DNA matches it firmly. Not every row has a clone size; where given, it reads once, few, many or a size class.

>TRBJ1-6|TRBV3-1|.|many
CASSPRQESIPLHF
TGTGCCAGCAGCCCTCGACAGGAGTCCATACCCCTCCACTTT
>TRBJ2-2|TRBV11-2|.|many
CASSQQGGGTGELFF
TGTGCCAGCAGCCAGCAGGGGGGCGGCACCGGGGAGCTGTTTTTT
>TRBJ2-3|TRBV7-9|.|many
CASSSTGSTDTQYF
TGTGCCAGCAGCTCTACGGGGAGCACAGATACGCAGTATTTT
>TRBJ1-2|TRBV24-1|.|many
CATSDLLGGANYGYTF
TGTGCCACCAGTGATTTGCTCGGAGGAGCTAACTATGGCTACACCTTC
>TRBJ1-2|TRBV19|.|many
CASSHRVGDYGYTF
TGTGCCAGTAGCCACAGGGTGGGGGACTATGGCTACACCTTC
>TRBJ2-5|TRBV3-1|TRBD1|few
CASTSSTGGFETQYF
TGTGCCAGCACCTCATCGACAGGGGGCTTTGAGACCCAGTACTTC
>TRBJ2-1|TRBV20-1|TRBD2|few
CSARTSGVSYNEQFF
TGCAGTGCTAGAACTAGCGGGGTATCCTACAATGAGCAGTTCTTC
>TRBJ2-5|TRBV30|.|.
CAWSGMVRETQYF
TGTGCCTGGAGTGGAATGGTCCGGGAGACCCAGTACTTC
>TRBJ1-1|TRBV7-2|.|.
CASSLGPGQGTEAFF
TGTGCCAGCAGCTTAGGTCCAGGGCAGGGCACTGAAGCTTTCTTT
>TRBJ2-1|TRBV7-9|.|many
CASSSIEMRREYNEQFF
TGTGCCAGCAGCTCAATAGAAATGCGTCGGGAGTACAATGAGCAGTTCTTC
>TRBJ1-6|TRBV4-1|TRBD1|few
CASSQVFDRGDSPLHF
TGCGCCAGCAGCCAAGTATTCGACAGGGGCGACTCACCCCTCCACTTT